This T cell receptor (beta chain) emerged from a study of T-cell reconstitution after alpha-beta-depleted transplantation in children. V was pared by 5 bases and J by 8 bases, with 5 bases of the junction left unmatched. CDR3 length equals 13 residues. Germline-derived CDR1 and CDR2 are SGHTA and FQGNSA. A TCRbeta library incorporating unique molecular identifiers was prepared. From the PCR reads, TCRdb called clonotypes with MiXCR, one entry per CDR3 protein. Here the sample spans some 240,000 distinct CDR3 sequences, 9.7% being singletons. This sequence joins TRBV7-2 and TRBJ1-2, with TRBD1 matching over 10 bases. This sequence was found in a human donor who donated a stem cell graft to a child with SCID. The source was PBMCs from the stem cell graft donor, collected from the stem cell graft. The CDR3, as DNA: TGTGCCAGCAGCCCGGGACAGGGGATCGGCTACACCTTC. Its translation is CASSPGQGIGYTF.